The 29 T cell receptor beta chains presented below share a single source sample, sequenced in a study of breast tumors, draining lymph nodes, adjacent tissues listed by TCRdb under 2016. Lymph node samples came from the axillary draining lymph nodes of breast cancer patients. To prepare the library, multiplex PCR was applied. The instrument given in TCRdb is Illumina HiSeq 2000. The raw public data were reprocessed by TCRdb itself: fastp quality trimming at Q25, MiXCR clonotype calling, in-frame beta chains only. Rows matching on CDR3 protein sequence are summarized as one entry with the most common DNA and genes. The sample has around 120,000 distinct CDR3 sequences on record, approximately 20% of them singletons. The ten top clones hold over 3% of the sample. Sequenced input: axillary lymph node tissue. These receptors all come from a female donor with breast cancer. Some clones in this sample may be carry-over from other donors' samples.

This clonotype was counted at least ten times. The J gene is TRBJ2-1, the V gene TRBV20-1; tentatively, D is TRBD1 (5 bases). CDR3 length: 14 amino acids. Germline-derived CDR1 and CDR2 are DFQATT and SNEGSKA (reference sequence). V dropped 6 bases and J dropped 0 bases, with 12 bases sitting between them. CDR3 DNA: TGCAGTGCACCGGACATCGACTCCTACAATGAGCAGTTCTTC. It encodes CSAPDIDSYNEQFF.

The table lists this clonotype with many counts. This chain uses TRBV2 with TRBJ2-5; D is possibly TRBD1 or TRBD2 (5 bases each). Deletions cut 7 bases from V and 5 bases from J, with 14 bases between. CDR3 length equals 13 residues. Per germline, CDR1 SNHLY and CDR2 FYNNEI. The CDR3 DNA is TGTGCCAGCACAAGAGGGGAATACGAGACCCAGTACTTC. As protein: CASTRGEYETQYF.

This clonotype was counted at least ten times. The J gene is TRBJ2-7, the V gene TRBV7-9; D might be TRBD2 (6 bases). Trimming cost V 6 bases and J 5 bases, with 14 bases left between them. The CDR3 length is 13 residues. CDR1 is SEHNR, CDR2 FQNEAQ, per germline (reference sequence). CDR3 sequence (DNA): TGTGCCAGCAGAAAGCGCGGGAACGACGAGCAGTACTTC. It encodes CASRKRGNDEQYF.

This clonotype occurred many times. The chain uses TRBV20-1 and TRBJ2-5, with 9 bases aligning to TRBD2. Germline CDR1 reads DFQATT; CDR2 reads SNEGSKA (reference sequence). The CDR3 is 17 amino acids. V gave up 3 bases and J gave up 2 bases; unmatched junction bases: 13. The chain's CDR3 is CSARLSSREGSQETQYF. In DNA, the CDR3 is TGCAGTGCTAGGTTATCGTCGCGGGAGGGTTCACAAGAGACCCAGTACTTC.

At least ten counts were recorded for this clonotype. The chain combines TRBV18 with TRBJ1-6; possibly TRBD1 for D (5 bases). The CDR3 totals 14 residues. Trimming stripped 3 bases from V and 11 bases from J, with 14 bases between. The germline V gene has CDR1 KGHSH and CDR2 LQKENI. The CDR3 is CASSPPGMGPPLHF. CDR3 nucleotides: TGTGCCAGCTCACCCCCAGGGATGGGGCCACCCCTCCACTTT.

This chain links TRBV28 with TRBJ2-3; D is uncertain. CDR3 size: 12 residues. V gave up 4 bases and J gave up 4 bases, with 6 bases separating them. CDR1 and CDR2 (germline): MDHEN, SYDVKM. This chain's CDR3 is CASSSYADTQYF. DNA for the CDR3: TGTGCCAGCAGTTCCTACGCAGATACGCAGTATTTT.

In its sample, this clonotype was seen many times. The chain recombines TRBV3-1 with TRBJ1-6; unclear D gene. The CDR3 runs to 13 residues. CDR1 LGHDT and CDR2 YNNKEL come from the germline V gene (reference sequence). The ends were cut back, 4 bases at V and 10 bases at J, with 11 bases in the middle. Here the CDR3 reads CASSPTLASPLHF. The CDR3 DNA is TGTGCCAGCAGCCCGACGCTGGCATCACCCCTCCACTTT.

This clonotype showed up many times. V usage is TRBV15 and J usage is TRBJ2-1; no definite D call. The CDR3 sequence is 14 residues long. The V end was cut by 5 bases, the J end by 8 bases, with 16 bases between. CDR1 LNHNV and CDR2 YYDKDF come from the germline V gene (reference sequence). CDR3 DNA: TGTGCCACCAGCGTGCGTCCATTCGGGTATGAGCAGTTCTTC. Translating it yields CATSVRPFGYEQFF. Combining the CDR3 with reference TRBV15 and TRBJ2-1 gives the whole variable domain DAMVIQNPRYQVTQFGKPVTLSCSQTLNHNVMYWYQQKSSQAPKLLFHYYDKDFNNEADTPDNFQSRRPNTSFCFLDIRSPGLGDTAMYLCATSVRPFGYEQFFGPGTRLTVL.

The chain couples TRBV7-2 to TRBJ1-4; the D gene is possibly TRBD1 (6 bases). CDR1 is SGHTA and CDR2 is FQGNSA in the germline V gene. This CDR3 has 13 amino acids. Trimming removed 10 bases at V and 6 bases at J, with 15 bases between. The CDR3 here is CANARGSDEKLFF. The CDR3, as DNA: TGTGCCAACGCGAGGGGGTCGGATGAAAAACTGTTTTTT. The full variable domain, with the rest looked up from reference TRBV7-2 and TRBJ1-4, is GAGVSQSPSNKVTEKGKDVELRCDPISGHTALYWYRQSLGQGLEFLIYFQGNSAPDKSGLPSDRFSAERTGGSVSTLTIQRTQQEDSAVYLCANARGSDEKLFFGSGTQLSVL.

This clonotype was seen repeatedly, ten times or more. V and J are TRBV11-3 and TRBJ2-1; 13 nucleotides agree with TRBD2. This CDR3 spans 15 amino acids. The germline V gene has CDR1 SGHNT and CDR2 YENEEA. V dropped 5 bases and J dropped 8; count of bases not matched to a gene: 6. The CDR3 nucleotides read TGTGCCAGCAGCCCAGGACTAGCGGGAGTCTATGAGCAGTTCTTC. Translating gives CASSPGLAGVYEQFF. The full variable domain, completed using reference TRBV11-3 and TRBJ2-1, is EAGVVQSPRYKIIEKKQPVAFWCNPISGHNTLYWYLQNLGQGPELLIRYENEEAVDDSQLPKDRFSAERLKGVDSTLKIQPAELGDSAVYLCASSPGLAGVYEQFFGPGTRLTVL.

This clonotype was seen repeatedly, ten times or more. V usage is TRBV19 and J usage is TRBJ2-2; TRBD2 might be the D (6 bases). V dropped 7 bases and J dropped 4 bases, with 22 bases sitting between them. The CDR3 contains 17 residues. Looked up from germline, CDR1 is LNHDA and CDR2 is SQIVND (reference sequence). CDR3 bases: TGTGCCAGTACCCCGTCGGGGGTAGCGGCCATCACCGGGGAGCTGTTTTTT. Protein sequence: CASTPSGVAAITGELFF.

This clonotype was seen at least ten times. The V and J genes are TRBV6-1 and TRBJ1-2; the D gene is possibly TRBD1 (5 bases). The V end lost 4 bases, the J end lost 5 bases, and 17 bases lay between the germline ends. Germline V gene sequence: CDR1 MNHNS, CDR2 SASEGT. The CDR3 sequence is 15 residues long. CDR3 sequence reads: CASSAATGTLYGYTF. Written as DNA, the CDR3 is TGTGCCAGCAGTGCAGCAACCGGGACGCTTTATGGCTACACCTTC.

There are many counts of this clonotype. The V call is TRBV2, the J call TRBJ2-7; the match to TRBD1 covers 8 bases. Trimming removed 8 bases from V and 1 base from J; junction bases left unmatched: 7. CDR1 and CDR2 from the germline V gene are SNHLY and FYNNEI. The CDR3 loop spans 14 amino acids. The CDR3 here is CASVKQGGSYEQYF. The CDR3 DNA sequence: TGTGCCAGCGTAAAACAGGGGGGTTCCTACGAGCAGTACTTC. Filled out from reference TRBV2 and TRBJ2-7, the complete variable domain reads EPEVTQTPSHQVTQMGQEVILRCVPISNHLYFYWYRQILGQKVEFLVSFYNNEISEKSEIFDDQFSVERPDGSNFTLKIRSTKLEDSAMYFCASVKQGGSYEQYFGPGTRLTVT.

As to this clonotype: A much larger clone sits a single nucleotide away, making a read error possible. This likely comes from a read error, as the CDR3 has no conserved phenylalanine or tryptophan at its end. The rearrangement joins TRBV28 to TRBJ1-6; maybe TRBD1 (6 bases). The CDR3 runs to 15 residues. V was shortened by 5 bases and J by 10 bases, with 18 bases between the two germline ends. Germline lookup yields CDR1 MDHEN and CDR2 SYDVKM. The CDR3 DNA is TGTGCCAGCAGTCTCCTTAAAACAGGGAACTCACCCCTCCACCTT. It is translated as CASSLLKTGNSPLHL.

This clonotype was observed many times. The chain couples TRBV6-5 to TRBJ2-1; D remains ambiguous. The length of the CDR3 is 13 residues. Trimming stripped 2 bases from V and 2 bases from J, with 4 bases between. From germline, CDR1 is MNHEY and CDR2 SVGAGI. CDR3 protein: CASSYNTYNEQFF. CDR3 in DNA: TGTGCCAGCAGTTACAACACCTACAATGAGCAGTTCTTC.

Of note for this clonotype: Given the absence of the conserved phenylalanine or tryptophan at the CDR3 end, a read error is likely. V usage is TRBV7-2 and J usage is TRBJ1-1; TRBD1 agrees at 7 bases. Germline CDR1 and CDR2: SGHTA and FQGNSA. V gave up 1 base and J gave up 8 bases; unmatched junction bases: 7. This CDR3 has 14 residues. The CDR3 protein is CASSLVGQTLEAFC. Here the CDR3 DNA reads TGTGCCAGCAGCTTAGTGGGACAGACCTTAGAAGCTTTCTGT.

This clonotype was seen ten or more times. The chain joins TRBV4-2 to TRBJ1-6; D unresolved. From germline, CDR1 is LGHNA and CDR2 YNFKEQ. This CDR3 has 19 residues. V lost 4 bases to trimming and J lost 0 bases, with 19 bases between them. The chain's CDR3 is CASSPAARGRSSYNSPLHF. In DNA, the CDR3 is TGTGCCAGCAGCCCCGCGGCGAGAGGCCGGAGCTCCTATAATTCACCCCTCCACTTT.

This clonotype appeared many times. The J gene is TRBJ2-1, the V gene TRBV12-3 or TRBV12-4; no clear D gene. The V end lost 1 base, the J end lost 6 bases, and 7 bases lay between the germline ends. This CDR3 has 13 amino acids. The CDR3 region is CASSLGFLNEQFF. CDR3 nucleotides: TGTGCCAGCAGTTTAGGATTCCTCAATGAGCAGTTCTTC.

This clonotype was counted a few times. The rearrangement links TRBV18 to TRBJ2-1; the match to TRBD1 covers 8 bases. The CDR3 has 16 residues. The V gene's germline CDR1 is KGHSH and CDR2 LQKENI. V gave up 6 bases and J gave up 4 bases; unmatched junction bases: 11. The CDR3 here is CASSPRGRRTYNEQFF. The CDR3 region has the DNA TGTGCCAGCTCCCCCAGGGGGCGGAGGACTTACAATGAGCAGTTCTTC. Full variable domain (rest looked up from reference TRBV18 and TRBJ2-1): NAGVMQNPRHLVRRRGQEARLRCSPMKGHSHVYWYRQLPEEGLKFMVYLQKENIIDESGMPKERFSAEFPKEGPSILRIQQVVRGDSAAYFCASSPRGRRTYNEQFFGPGTRLTVL.

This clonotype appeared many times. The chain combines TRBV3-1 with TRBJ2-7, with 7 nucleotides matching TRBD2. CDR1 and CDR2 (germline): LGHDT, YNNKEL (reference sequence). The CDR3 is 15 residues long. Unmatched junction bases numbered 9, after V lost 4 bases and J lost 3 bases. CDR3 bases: TGTGCCAGCAGCCTGCGGGAGTCAATTAACTACGAGCAGTACTTC. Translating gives CASSLRESINYEQYF.

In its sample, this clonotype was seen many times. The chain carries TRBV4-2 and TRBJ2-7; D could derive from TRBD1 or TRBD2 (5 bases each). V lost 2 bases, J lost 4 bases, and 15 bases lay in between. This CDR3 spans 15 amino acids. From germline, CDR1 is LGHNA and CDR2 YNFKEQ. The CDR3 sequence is CASSQSEGSVYEQYF. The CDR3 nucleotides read TGTGCCAGCAGCCAATCCGAGGGGTCCGTATACGAGCAGTACTTC.

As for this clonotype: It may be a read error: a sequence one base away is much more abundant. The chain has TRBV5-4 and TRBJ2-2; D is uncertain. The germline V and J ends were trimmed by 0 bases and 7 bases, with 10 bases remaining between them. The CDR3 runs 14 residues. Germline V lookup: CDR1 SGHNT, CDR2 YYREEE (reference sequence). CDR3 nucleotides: TGTGCCAGCAGCTTGGTGTGGTACGACGGGGAGCTGTTTTTT. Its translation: CASSLVWYDGELFF.

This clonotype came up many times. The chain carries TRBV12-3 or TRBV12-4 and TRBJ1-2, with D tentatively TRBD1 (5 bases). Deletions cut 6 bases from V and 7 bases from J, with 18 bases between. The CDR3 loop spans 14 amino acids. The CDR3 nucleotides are TGTGCCAGCAGCCATACAGGACTATGGCCTGGCTACACCTTC. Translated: CASSHTGLWPGYTF.

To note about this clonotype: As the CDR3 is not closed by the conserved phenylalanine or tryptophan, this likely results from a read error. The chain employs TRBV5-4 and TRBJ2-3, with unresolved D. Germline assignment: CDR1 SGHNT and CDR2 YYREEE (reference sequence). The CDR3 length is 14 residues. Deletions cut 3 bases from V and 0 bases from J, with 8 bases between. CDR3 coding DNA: TGTGCCAGCAGCTCGGCCCTTAGCACAGATACGCAGTATATT. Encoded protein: CASSSALSTDTQYI.

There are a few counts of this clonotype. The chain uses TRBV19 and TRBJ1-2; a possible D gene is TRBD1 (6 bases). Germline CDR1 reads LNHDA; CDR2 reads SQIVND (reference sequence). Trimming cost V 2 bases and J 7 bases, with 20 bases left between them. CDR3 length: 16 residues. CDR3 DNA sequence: TGTGCCAGTAGTATAACTTCTGGGGGCGCGGTTCGTGGCTACACCTTC. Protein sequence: CASSITSGGAVRGYTF.

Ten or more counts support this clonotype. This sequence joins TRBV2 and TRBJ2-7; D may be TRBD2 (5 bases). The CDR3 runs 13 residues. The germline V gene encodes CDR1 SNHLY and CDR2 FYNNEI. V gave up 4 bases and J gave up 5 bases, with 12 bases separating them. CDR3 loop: CASSVSSPNEQYF. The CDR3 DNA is TGTGCCAGCAGTGTGTCTAGCCCCAACGAGCAGTACTTC. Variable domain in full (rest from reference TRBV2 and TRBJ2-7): EPEVTQTPSHQVTQMGQEVILRCVPISNHLYFYWYRQILGQKVEFLVSFYNNEISEKSEIFDDQFSVERPDGSNFTLKIRSTKLEDSAMYFCASSVSSPNEQYFGPGTRLTVT.

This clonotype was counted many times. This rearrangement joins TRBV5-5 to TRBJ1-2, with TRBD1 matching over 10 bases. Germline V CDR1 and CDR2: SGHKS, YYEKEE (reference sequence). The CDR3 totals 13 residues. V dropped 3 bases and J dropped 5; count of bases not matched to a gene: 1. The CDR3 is CASSSGQGYGYTF. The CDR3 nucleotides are TGTGCCAGCAGCTCGGGACAGGGGTATGGCTACACCTTC. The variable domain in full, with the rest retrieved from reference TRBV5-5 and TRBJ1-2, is DAGVTQSPTHLIKTRGQQVTLRCSPISGHKSVSWYQQVLGQGPQFIFQYYEKEERGRGNFPDRFSARQFPNYSSELNVNALLLGDSALYLCASSSGQGYGYTFGSGTRLTVV.

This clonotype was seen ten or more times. The CDR3 DNA is TGTGCCAGCAAGGACAGGGGCATTGAAAAACTGTTTTTT. Translating it yields CASKDRGIEKLFF. J is TRBJ1-4 and V is TRBV6-6, with 9 nucleotides matching TRBD1. The CDR3 runs to 13 residues. Germline V CDR1 and CDR2: MNHNY, SVGAGI (reference sequence). J lost 7 bases, V lost 7 bases, and 4 bases had no gene match.

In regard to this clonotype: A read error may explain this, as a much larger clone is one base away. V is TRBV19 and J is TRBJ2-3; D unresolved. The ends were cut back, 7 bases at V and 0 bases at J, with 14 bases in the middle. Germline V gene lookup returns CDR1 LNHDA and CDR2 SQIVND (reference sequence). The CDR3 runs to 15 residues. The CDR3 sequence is CASIMVQASTDTQYF. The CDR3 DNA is TGTGCCAGTATAATGGTGCAGGCTAGCACAGATACGCAGTATTTT.